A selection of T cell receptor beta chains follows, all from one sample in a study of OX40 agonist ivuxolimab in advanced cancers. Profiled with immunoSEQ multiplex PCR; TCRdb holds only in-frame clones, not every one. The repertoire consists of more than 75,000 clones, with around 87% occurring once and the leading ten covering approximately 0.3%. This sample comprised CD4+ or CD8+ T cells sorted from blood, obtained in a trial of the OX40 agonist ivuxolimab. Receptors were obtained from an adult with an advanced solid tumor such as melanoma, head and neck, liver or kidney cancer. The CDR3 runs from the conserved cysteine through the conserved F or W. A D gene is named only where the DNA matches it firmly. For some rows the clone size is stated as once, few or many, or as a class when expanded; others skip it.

TGTGCCAGCAGCTCGGGACCGACTAGCACAGATACGCAGTATTTT	CASSSGPTSTDTQYF	-	-	TRBJ2-3	15	TRBV7-6
TGCGCCAGCAGCCAAACCGGGAACAGGGGGAACACTGAAGCTTTCTTT	CASSQTGNRGNTEAFF	TRBD1	few	TRBJ1-1	16	TRBV4-3
TGTGCCAGCAGCGTAGCGGCGGATCAGCCCCAGCATTTT	CASSVAADQPQHF	-	-	TRBJ1-5	13	TRBV9
TGTGCCAGCAGCCGTATATCGGGGGGAAGGGCCAATGAGCAGTTCTTC	CASSRISGGRANEQFF	TRBD2	-	TRBJ2-1	16	TRBV6-6
TGTGCCAGCAGCTTAGGTCGGGGGGCAGCAGATACGCAGTATTTT	CASSLGRGAADTQYF	-	-	TRBJ2-3	15	TRBV7-9
TGTGCCATCGGAGAAGGGCTTTCCATGAACACTGAAGCTTTCTTT	CAIGEGLSMNTEAFF	-	-	TRBJ1-1	15	TRBV10-3
TGCGCCAGCCGCCCTTCAATGATTCTCGGGAATACAGGAAACACCATATATTTT	CASRPSMILGNTGNTIYF	-	-	TRBJ1-3	18	TRBV5-1
TGCGCCAGCAGCCCGGCGGCAGGGGGGTCCGGGAGAGCTTTCTTT	CASSPAAGGSGRAFF	TRBD1	-	TRBJ1-1	15	TRBV5-1
TGTGCCAGCACAAGGAGCGGAGATAATTCACCCCTCCACTTT	CASTRSGDNSPLHF	-	-	TRBJ1-6	14	TRBV6-6
TGTGCCAGCAGCTTGGGCTCGGGCAGCTACTATGGCTACACCTTC	CASSLGSGSYYGYTF	-	-	TRBJ1-2	15	TRBV7-2
TGTGCCAGCAGTGAACCCCGGCCGGGAAGTGAAAAACTGTTTTTT	CASSEPRPGSEKLFF	-	-	TRBJ1-4	15	TRBV2
TGTGCCAGCAGCCGACGGACTAGCGGGAGGCTCGGCACAGATACGCAGTATTTT	CASSRRTSGRLGTDTQYF	TRBD2	-	TRBJ2-3	18	TRBV11-1
TGTGCCAGCAGAAACCCAGGGACGTCGATGGGGACCGCATTAACTTTT	CASRNPGTSMGTALTF	-	once	TRBJ2-3	16	TRBV7-6
TGTGCCAGCAGCCCATATCACGGGAGCCCTTCCTACGAGCAGTACTTC	CASSPYHGSPSYEQYF	-	-	TRBJ2-7	16	TRBV7-3
TGTGCCAGCAGCCAACTCGGGACAGGGTACAATGAGCAGTTCTTC	CASSQLGTGYNEQFF	TRBD1	-	TRBJ2-1	15	TRBV2